This T cell receptor beta chain is from a study of T-cell reconstitution after alpha-beta-depleted transplantation in children. Study-level findings and limits: Expanded graft clones numbering several hundred reportedly gave rise to alpha-beta T cells about two months after transplant. Once a year had passed after transplant, T-cell counts and diversity came mostly from newly produced T cells. Surviving recipient T cells and thymic progenitors accounted for the high day-60 TCRbeta diversity observed in some patients.

The library targeted TCRbeta and was prepared with unique molecular identifiers. TCRdb ran MiXCR on the PCR reads and lists one entry per CDR3 protein. The sample shows a few hundred thousand distinct CDR3 sequences, 20% to 30% of them seen only once. A remark on this clonotype: Its matching antigen is unknown.

The sample was PBMCs, mostly from graft donor cells, taken 360 days after TCRalphabeta/CD19-depleted stem cell transplant. This receptor was identified in a female patient between 2 and 15 years old who had a stem cell transplant for congenital amegakaryocytic thrombocytopenia, so the T cells may come from the graft donor.

CDR3 protein: CASSYGQGTDTQYF. Written as DNA, the CDR3 is TGCGCCAGCAGCTACGGACAGGGTACAGATACGCAGTATTTT. The rearrangement joins TRBV5-1 to TRBJ2-3, with TRBD1 matching 8 bases. The ends lost 3 bases at V and 3 bases at J; junction bases unmatched: 3. Germline CDR1 reads SGHRS; CDR2 reads YFSETQ. This CDR3 contains 14 residues.